Listed here are 18 T cell receptor beta chains from one sample, sequenced in a study of neurological immune-mediated disorders. Time point denoted: longitudinal time-point 1 (baseline). TCRdb re-called the 5' RACE reads with MiXCR, one entry per CDR3 protein. The table lists 55,000 to 75,000 distinct CDR3 sequences, roughly an eighth of them singletons, with 4.6% in the top ten. Sequenced input: PBMCs. Receptors originate from a female donor with HTLV-1-associated myelopathy (HAM/TSP).

This clonotype was observed at least ten times. The chain joins TRBV5-1 to TRBJ2-2; TRBD1 matches 7 bases. The CDR3 totals 15 residues. Trimming cost V 0 bases and J 4 bases; bases outside gene matches: 3. CDR1 is SGHRS and CDR2 is YFSETQ in the germline V gene. The CDR3 spells CASSLAGQFTGELFF. The CDR3, as DNA: TGCGCCAGCAGCTTGGCGGGACAGTTCACCGGGGAGCTGTTTTTT.

As to this clonotype: A read error may produce the germline difference seen at one junction end. Written as DNA, the CDR3 is TGCGCCAGCAGCTTGGATAGCGGGGGGGCTCTGGGCTCCTGCAATGAGCAGTTCTTC. Protein: CASSLDSGGALGSCNEQFF. The chain recombines TRBV5-1 with TRBJ2-1; 11 nucleotides line up with TRBD2. CDR1 and CDR2 (germline): SGHRS, YFSETQ. The CDR3 consists of 19 residues.

In this sample, this clonotype turned up many times. The rearrangement uses TRBV2 and TRBJ2-1; 14 nucleotides align to TRBD2. Germline-derived CDR1 and CDR2 are SNHLY and FYNNEI. The V gene end was trimmed by 6 bases and the J gene end by 10 bases; junction bases not matched to a gene: 2. The CDR3 length is 13 residues. The CDR3 nucleotides read TGTGCCAGCAGCGGGACTAGCGGGGGCGAGCAGTTCTTC. Translating it yields CASSGTSGGEQFF.

This clonotype was counted ten times or more. This chain uses TRBV5-6 with TRBJ2-5; a possible D gene is TRBD1 (5 bases). V was trimmed by 4 bases and J by 4 bases, leaving 17 bases between them. The CDR3 is made up of 15 amino acids. Germline V gene lookup returns CDR1 SGHDT and CDR2 YYEEEE. CDR3 bases: TGTGCCAGCAGCCCATACAAGGGGCGAGGAGAGACCCAGTACTTC. It translates to CASSPYKGRGETQYF.

This clonotype was found many times. The V call is TRBV11-2, the J call TRBJ2-6; possibly TRBD2 for D (5 bases). Per germline, CDR1 SGHAT and CDR2 FQNNGV. The length of the CDR3 is 18 residues. Deletions cut 4 bases from V and 0 bases from J, with 16 bases between. CDR3 loop: CASSSTIAPTSGANVLTF. The CDR3 bases are TGTGCCAGCAGCTCCACTATAGCGCCCACCTCTGGGGCCAACGTCCTGACTTTC. Full variable domain (rest looked up from reference TRBV11-2 and TRBJ2-6): EAGVAQSPRYKIIEKRQSVAFWCNPISGHATLYWYQQILGQGPKLLIQFQNNGVVDDSQLPKDRFSAERLKGVDSTLKIQPAKLEDSAVYLCASSSTIAPTSGANVLTFGAGSRLTVL.

This clonotype was counted many times. This chain uses TRBV5-1 with TRBJ2-2; the D is unclear. The V and J ends lost 4 bases and 2 bases respectively, with 9 bases between them. CDR1 and CDR2 (germline): SGHRS, YFSETQ. The CDR3 is 14 residues long. Written as DNA, the CDR3 is TGCGCCAGCAGCGAAAGGCCAAACACCGGGGAGCTGTTTTTT. Translating gives CASSERPNTGELFF. Variable domain in full (rest from reference TRBV5-1 and TRBJ2-2): KAGVTQTPRYLIKTRGQQVTLSCSPISGHRSVSWYQQTPGQGLQFLFEYFSETQRNKGNFPGRFSGRQFSNSRSEMNVSTLELGDSALYLCASSERPNTGELFFGEGSRLTVL.

The sample holds many counts of this clonotype. The chain joins TRBV7-9 to TRBJ2-1; 8 bases are shared with TRBD2. V trimming: 6 bases; J trimming: 5 bases; junction bases outside the gene matches: 9. CDR1 and CDR2 (germline): SEHNR, FQNEAQ (reference sequence). The CDR3 is 15 residues long. The CDR3 here is CASRRGGRGNNEQFF. The CDR3 DNA reads as TGTGCCAGCAGACGGGGGGGCAGGGGAAACAATGAGCAGTTCTTC.

This clonotype was seen only a few times. V usage is TRBV3-1 and J usage is TRBJ2-7, with TRBD1 matching 7 bases. V lost 4 bases and J lost 0; bases outside the gene matches: 6. Germline CDR1 LGHDT, CDR2 YNNKEL (reference sequence). This CDR3 spans 15 amino acids. DNA of the CDR3: TGTGCCAGCAGCCCCCTTGACAGGGACTCCTACGAGCAGTACTTC. Its protein product is CASSPLDRDSYEQYF.

This clonotype was observed many times. This sequence joins TRBV20-1 and TRBJ2-5; D is perhaps TRBD1 or TRBD2 (6 bases each). Germline V lookup: CDR1 DFQATT, CDR2 SNEGSKA (reference sequence). V was shortened by 4 bases and J by 1 base, with 13 bases between the two germline ends. This CDR3 comprises 14 residues. The CDR3 nucleotides read TGCAGTGCTAATAAGGGGGGCGCCCAAGAGACCCAGTACTTC. Translation: CSANKGGAQETQYF.

This clonotype was recorded at least ten times. The J gene is TRBJ2-1, the V gene TRBV11-2; 9 bases map to TRBD2. J gave up 5 bases and V 3 bases, and 8 bases lay outside the gene matches. From germline, CDR1 is SGHAT and CDR2 FQNNGV. The CDR3 sequence is 16 residues long. This CDR3 reads CASSFSGGFMDNEQFF. For the CDR3, the DNA is TGTGCCAGCAGCTTTAGCGGGGGATTCATGGACAATGAGCAGTTCTTC. Full variable domain (missing parts from reference TRBV11-2 and TRBJ2-1): EAGVAQSPRYKIIEKRQSVAFWCNPISGHATLYWYQQILGQGPKLLIQFQNNGVVDDSQLPKDRFSAERLKGVDSTLKIQPAKLEDSAVYLCASSFSGGFMDNEQFFGPGTRLTVL.

The sample holds many counts of this clonotype. The DNA of the CDR3 is TGTGCCAGCAGCCAAGTAGGGAACAAGTTTCATGAGCAGTTCTTC. Its protein is CASSQVGNKFHEQFF. The J gene is TRBJ2-1, the V gene TRBV4-2; D remains unclear. CDR3 length equals 15 residues. Trimming cost V 1 base and J 8 bases, with 15 bases left between them. Per germline, CDR1 LGHNA and CDR2 YNFKEQ.

This clonotype occurred many times. This chain links TRBV5-6 with TRBJ2-7; D gene uncertain. Germline CDR1 SGHDT, CDR2 YYEEEE. CDR3 size: 13 residues. V lost 4 bases to trimming and J lost 6 bases, with 14 bases between them. CDR3 DNA: TGTGCCAGCAGCATACCGACCGGCGGCGAGCAGTACTTC. Amino acid sequence: CASSIPTGGEQYF.

This clonotype showed up many times. The chain combines TRBV5-1 with TRBJ2-1; TRBD2 agrees at 10 bases. With 1 base clipped from V and 9 bases from J, the junction kept 7 bases outside the gene matches. Germline loops: CDR1 SGHRS, CDR2 YFSETQ. The CDR3 is made up of 15 amino acids. CDR3 protein: CASSLFSSGGTEQFF. The DNA of the CDR3 is TGCGCCAGCAGCTTGTTTTCTAGCGGGGGCACTGAGCAGTTCTTC.

This clonotype has at least ten counts. The chain joins TRBV12-3 or TRBV12-4 to TRBJ2-7; D gene ambiguous. Trimming removed 5 bases at V and 0 bases at J, with 8 bases between. This CDR3 has 13 amino acids. DNA of the CDR3: TGTGCCAGCAGTCCGGCGATCTCCTACGAGCAGTACTTC. Amino acids: CASSPAISYEQYF.

This clonotype was seen ten or more times. The rearrangement uses TRBV29-1 and TRBJ1-3, with D possibly being TRBD1 (6 bases). V was pared by 6 bases and J by 0 bases, with 15 bases between. This CDR3 contains 15 residues. The germline V gene encodes CDR1 SQVTM and CDR2 ANQGSEA. CDR3 region: CSVVGQKSSGNTIYF. The CDR3 DNA reads as TGCAGCGTGGTCGGACAGAAATCCTCTGGAAACACCATATATTTT.

This clonotype was detected a few times. This sequence joins TRBV27 and TRBJ2-7, with 7 positions matching TRBD1. Trimming removed 1 base from V and 6 bases from J; junction bases left unmatched: 15. This CDR3 is built from 17 residues. Per germline, CDR1 MNHEY and CDR2 SMNVEV (reference sequence). The DNA for the CDR3 is TGTGCCAGCAGTTTATTCCCGTCCCGGACAGGTGTTGCCGAGCAGTACTTC. Protein: CASSLFPSRTGVAEQYF.

Regarding this clonotype: A single base separates this from a much larger clone, so it may be a read error. The rearrangement uses TRBV11-1 and TRBJ2-2, with D maybe TRBD1 (5 bases). The germline V and J ends were trimmed by 2 bases and 9 bases, with 19 bases remaining between them. The CDR3 covers 16 residues. Germline values: CDR1 SGHAT, CDR2 FQDESV (reference sequence). CDR3: CASSLFGGARTWELFF. The CDR3 bases are TGTGCCAGCAGCTTATTCGGTGGGGCGAGAACCTGGGAGCTGTTTTTT. The variable domain in full, completed from reference TRBV11-1 and TRBJ2-2, reads EAEVAQSPRYKITEKSQAVAFWCDPISGHATLYWYRQILGQGPELLVQFQDESVVDDSQLPKDRFSAERLKGVDSTLKIQPAELGDSAMYLCASSLFGGARTWELFFGEGSRLTVL.

This clonotype occurred many times. V and J are TRBV20-1 and TRBJ1-2; D is uncertain. This CDR3 spans 12 amino acids. Germline V gene sequence: CDR1 DFQATT, CDR2 SNEGSKA (reference sequence). Trimming left V 2 bases short and J 10 bases short, with 14 bases between. This chain's CDR3 is CSARSPTSIYTF. The CDR3 region has the DNA TGCAGTGCTAGATCTCCCACAAGTATCTACACCTTC.